Detailed here is one T cell receptor (beta chain). Its antigen remains unknown. This CDR3 region has 14 residues. The junction had 4 bases not matched to a gene; V was cut back by 4 bases and J by 5 bases. Germline V gene sequence: CDR1 MDHEN, CDR2 SYDVKM. These data come from a study of cytomegalovirus exposure and HLA in healthy donors. Donors counted as nominally healthy when sampled, yet unrecorded immune exposures were likely. Primers for the PCR totalled 60 Vbeta and 13 Jbeta. The assay was immunoSEQ multiplex PCR, and TCRdb's table has in-frame clones only and misses some. The data contain under 200,000 clones, over 75% of them seen just once; the ten biggest clones take up 1%. Whole-study results and caveats: There were several of the most significant clusters that appeared linked to common viral pathogens in a later analysis. Later analysis demonstrated an association between a missense DCLRE1C variant and TCR beta V- and J-gene trimming.

Sequences were obtained from PBMCs. This sequence joins TRBV28 and TRBJ1-2; 10 bases line up with TRBD1. The source is a woman aged 45-60 years in good health and CMV-seropositive. The CDR3, as DNA: TGTGCCAGCAGTTCGGGACAGGGGAGGTATGGCTACACCTTC. It translates to CASSSGQGRYGYTF.